This T cell receptor (beta chain) was sequenced during a study of regulatory T cells in long-lasting Graves disease. In building TCR beta libraries, iRepertoire HTBI primers were used together with Arm-PCR of CDR3 regions. TCRdb independently ran MiXCR on the multiplex PCR reads; one entry per CDR3 protein. This sample yields more than 350,000 distinct CDR3 sequences, of which 21% are seen a single time; 14% belongs to the top ten. This clonotype was seen at least ten times. The antigen is undetermined. Germline V gene lookup returns CDR1 MGHRA and CDR2 YSYEKL. The CDR3 has 14 amino acids. Trimming took 0 bases from V and 9 from J; bases not matched to a gene: 5. Study-level findings and limits: With persistent disease, TRBV28, TRBJ1-2 and TRBJ2-5 were the favored segments.

The time point: persistent/refractory GD, antithyroid drugs over 5 years with positive TRAb. From PBMCs, RNA was extracted and then used to make the TCR library. This TCR came from a female donor with Graves disease. The sequencing here drew on peripheral blood mononuclear cells (PBMCs), taken when the disease was refractory, from a patient treated with antithyroid drugs. The chain couples TRBV4-1 to TRBJ2-4; 7 positions match TRBD1. This CDR3 is CASSQDQAGGIQYF. As DNA, the CDR3 is TGCGCCAGCAGCCAAGATCAAGCAGGGGGCATTCAGTACTTC.